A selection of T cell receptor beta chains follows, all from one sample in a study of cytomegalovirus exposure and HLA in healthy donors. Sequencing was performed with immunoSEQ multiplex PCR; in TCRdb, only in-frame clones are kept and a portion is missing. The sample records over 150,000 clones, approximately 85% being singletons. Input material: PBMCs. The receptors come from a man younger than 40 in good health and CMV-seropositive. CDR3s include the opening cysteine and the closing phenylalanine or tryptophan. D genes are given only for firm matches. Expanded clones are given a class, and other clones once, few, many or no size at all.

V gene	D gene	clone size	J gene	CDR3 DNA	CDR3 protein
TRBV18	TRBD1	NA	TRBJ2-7	TGTGCCAGCTCTCCCGGGACAGGGTTCTCCTACGAGCAGTACTTC	CASSPGTGFSYEQYF
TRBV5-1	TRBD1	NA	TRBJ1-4	TGCGCCAGCAGCACCACCTCCCGGGGACAGGGAAATGAAAAACTGTTTTTT	CASSTTSRGQGNEKLFF
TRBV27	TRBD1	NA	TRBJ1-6	TGTGCCAGCAGCGTACAGGGGTTCGGTTCACCCCTCCACTTT	CASSVQGFGSPLHF
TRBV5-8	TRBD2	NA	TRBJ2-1	TGTGCCAGCAGCTTGGCGGTCGTCGGCGGGAGGTACTACAATGAGCAGTTCTTC	CASSLAVVGGRYYNEQFF
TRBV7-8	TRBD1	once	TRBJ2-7	TGTGCCAGCAGCTTCAAAGCGCAGGGGGCCGCCGAGCAGTACTTC	CASSFKAQGAAEQYF
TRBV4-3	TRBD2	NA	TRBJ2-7	TGCGCCAGCAGCCAAGAACCTAGCGGGGGCTCCTACGAGCAGTACTTC	CASSQEPSGGSYEQYF
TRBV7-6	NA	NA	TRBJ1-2	TGTGCCAGCAGCTTGTCCGACAGCTATGGCTACACCTTC	CASSLSDSYGYTF
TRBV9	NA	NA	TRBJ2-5	TGTGCCAGCAGCGTCGGGGGGACACTAGAGACCCAGTACTTC	CASSVGGTLETQYF
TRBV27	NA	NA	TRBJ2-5	TGTGCCAGCAGAGGCGGAGCCCCCTCGGGGACCCAGTACTTC	CASRGGAPSGTQYF
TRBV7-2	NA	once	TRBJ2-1	TGTGCCAGCAGCATACACTACAATGAGCAGTTCTTC	CASSIHYNEQFF
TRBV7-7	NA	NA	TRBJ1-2	TGTGCTAGCAGCTTCGGGCGGAGGGTGTCGGGCTACACCTTC	CASSFGRRVSGYTF
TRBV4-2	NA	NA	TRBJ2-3	TGTGCCAGCAGCCAACTCGCAGATACGCAGTATTTT	CASSQLADTQYF
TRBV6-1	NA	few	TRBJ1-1	TGTGCCAGCACAACGGGATCCCACACTGAAGCTTTCTTT	CASTTGSHTEAFF
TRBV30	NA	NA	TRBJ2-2	TGTGCCAGCCTCGAGGCAGGGTTGAACACCGGGGAGCTGTTTTTT	CASLEAGLNTGELFF
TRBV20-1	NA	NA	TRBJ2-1	TGCAGTGCTAGATCGGGAGTCTTC	CSARSGVF
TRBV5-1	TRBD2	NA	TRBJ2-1	TGCGCCAGCAGCTTGGTAGCGGGATCCAATGAGCAGTTCTTC	CASSLVAGSNEQFF
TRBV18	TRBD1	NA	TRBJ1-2	TGTGCCAGCTCACCCGGGACAGGATCCTTAGATGGCTACACCTTC	CASSPGTGSLDGYTF
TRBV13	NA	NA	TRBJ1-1	TGTGCCAGCAGCCGCCTCAGAGGAAGCCTGAACACTGAAGCTTTCTTT	CASSRLRGSLNTEAFF
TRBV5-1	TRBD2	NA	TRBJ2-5	TGCGCCAGCAGCTATTTAGCGGGAGGCCTAGAGACCCAGTACTTC	CASSYLAGGLETQYF
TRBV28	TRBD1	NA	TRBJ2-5	TGTGCCCCACGGACAGGGGCAAAAGAGACCCAGTACTTC	CAPRTGAKETQYF
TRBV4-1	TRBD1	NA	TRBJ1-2	TGCGCCAGCAGCCAGGGACAGGGAAAATACTATGGCTACACCTTC	CASSQGQGKYYGYTF
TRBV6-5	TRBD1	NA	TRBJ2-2	TGTGCCAGCAGACTGGGACAGGGCGGGCTGTTTTTT	CASRLGQGGLFF
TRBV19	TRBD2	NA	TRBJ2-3	TGTGCCAGTAGTACTACTAGCGGGCCTATGGGGCCCACAGATACGCAGTATTTT	CASSTTSGPMGPTDTQYF
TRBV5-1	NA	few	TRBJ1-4	TGCGCCAGCAGCTTGCTGGTCGGGGAAAAACTGTTTTTT	CASSLLVGEKLFF
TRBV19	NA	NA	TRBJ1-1	TGTGCCAGTAGTAAGAATGGGGGGGTGTGGACTGAAGCTTTCTTT	CASSKNGGVWTEAFF
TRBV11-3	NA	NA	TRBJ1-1	TGTGCCAGCAGCATACCCCTATCGGGGTTGAACACTGAAGCTTTCTTT	CASSIPLSGLNTEAFF
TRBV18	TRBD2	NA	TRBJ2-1	TGTGCCAGCTCGGGACTAGCGGGGAACAATGAGCAGTTCTTC	CASSGLAGNNEQFF
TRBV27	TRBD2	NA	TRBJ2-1	TGTGCCAGCAGTTCGGGACTAGCGGGTTACAATGAGCAGTTCTTC	CASSSGLAGYNEQFF
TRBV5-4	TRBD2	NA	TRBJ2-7	TGTGCCAGCAGCCCGCCGGGACTAGCGGGAGGGCCTTCGGACGAGCAGTACTTC	CASSPPGLAGGPSDEQYF
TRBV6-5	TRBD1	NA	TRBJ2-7	TGTGCCAGCAGAGCGGGACAGGGGATGGCCTACGAGCAGTACTTC	CASRAGQGMAYEQYF
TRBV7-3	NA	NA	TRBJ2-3	TGTGCCAGCAGCTCTAGTTCCACAGATACGCAGTATTTT	CASSSSSTDTQYF
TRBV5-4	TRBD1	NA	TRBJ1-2	TGTGCCAGCAGCCTGGACAGGGGAACCTATGGCTACACCTTC	CASSLDRGTYGYTF
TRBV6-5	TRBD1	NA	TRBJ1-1	TGTGCCAGCAGTTACCAGGTCGACAGGGCCTCGGCTGAAGCTTTCTTT	CASSYQVDRASAEAFF
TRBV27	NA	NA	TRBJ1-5	TGTGCCAGCAGTTTAACTATCAATAGCAATCAGCCCCAGCATTTT	CASSLTINSNQPQHF
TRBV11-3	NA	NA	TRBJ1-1	TGTGCCAGCAGCTTTGCAGGGTTCACTGAAGCTTTCTTT	CASSFAGFTEAFF
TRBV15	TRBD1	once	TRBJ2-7	TGTGCCACCAGCAGTCTTCCGGGACAGGCCGACTCCTACGAGCAGTACTTC	CATSSLPGQADSYEQYF
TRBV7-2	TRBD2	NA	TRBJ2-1	TGTGCCAGCAGCTTAGTAGCGGGATTATACAATGAGCAGTTCTTC	CASSLVAGLYNEQFF
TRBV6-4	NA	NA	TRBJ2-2	TGTGCCAGCAGTGCTAACAGAAACACCGGGGAGCTGTTTTTT	CASSANRNTGELFF
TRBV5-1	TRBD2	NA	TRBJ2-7	TGCGCCAGCAGCTTCGGGCTAGCGGCTTACGAGCAGTACTTC	CASSFGLAAYEQYF
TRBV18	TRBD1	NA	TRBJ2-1	TGTGCCAGCTCACTACAGGGGGCGGGTTCCTACAATGAGCAGTTCTTC	CASSLQGAGSYNEQFF
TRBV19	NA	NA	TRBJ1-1	TGTGCCAGTAGTATGTACGGGACTGAAGCTTTCTTT	CASSMYGTEAFF
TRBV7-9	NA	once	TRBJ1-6	TGTGCCAGCAGCTCTGGAGACAGTAATTCACCCCTCCACTTT	CASSSGDSNSPLHF
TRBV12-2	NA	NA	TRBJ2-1	TGTGCAAGTCGCTTAGCGCTGGGACTAGCGGGAGCCCCGCGGGATGAGCAGTTCTTC	CASRLALGLAGAPRDEQFF
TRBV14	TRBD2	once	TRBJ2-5	TGTGCCAGCAGCCAAATTAGCGGGAGGGGAAGTGAGACCCAGTACTTC	CASSQISGRGSETQYF
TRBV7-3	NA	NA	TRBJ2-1	TGTGCCAGCAGCTTAACGTACGGGACTGGCAATGAGCAGTTCTTC	CASSLTYGTGNEQFF
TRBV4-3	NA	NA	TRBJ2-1	TGCGCCAGCAGCCAAGAAAGATACGCGGGTTACAATGAGCAGTTCTTC	CASSQERYAGYNEQFF
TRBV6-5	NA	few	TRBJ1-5	TGTGCCAGCAGTTACGACCCCAGCGGGCTGCAGCCCCAGCATTTT	CASSYDPSGLQPQHF
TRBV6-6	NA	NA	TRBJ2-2	TGTGCCAGCAGGCACCAGGGCCTCGGGGAGCTGTTTTTT	CASRHQGLGELFF
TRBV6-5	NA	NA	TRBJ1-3	TGTGCCAGCAGTTACGGCGGGGGCGCGAATGGAAACACCATATATTTT	CASSYGGGANGNTIYF
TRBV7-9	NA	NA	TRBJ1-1	TGTGCCAGCAGCTTTGACAGTAGGAACACTGAAGCTTTCTTT	CASSFDSRNTEAFF
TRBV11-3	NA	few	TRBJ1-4	TGTGCCAGCAGCTTTCAGGGTGGAAATGAAAAACTGTTTTTT	CASSFQGGNEKLFF
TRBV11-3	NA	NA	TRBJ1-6	TGTGCCAGCAGCTTTGACAACCCTAATTCACCCCTCCACTTT	CASSFDNPNSPLHF
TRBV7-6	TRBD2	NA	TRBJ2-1	TGTGCCAGCAGCTTACTAGCGGGGTACAATGAGCAGTTCTTC	CASSLLAGYNEQFF
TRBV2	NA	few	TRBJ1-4	TGTGCCAGCGAGAACCCGGGACTGAAAAAACTGTTTTTT	CASENPGLKKLFF
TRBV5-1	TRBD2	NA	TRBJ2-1	TGCGCCAGCAGGGCGGGACTAGACCCCTACAATGAGCAGTTCTTC	CASRAGLDPYNEQFF
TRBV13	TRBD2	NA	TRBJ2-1	TGTGCCAGCAGCTACCTTCTAGCGGGAGGGCCGGTAAACAATGAGCAGTTCTTC	CASSYLLAGGPVNNEQFF
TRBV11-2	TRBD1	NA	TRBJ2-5	TGTGCCAGCAGCTTAGGGGCGGCGGGAACAGGGGGGACCCAGTACTTC	CASSLGAAGTGGTQYF
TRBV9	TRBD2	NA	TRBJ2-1	TGTGCCAGCAGCTCTCCCCTAGCGGGATGGACGGGTGAGCAGTTCTTC	CASSSPLAGWTGEQFF
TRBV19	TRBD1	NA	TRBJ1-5	TGTGCCAGTAGTATCCGGGACAGGAATCAGCCCCAGCATTTT	CASSIRDRNQPQHF
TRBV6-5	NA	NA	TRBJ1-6	TGTGCCAGCGGTGTCTGGGCAGGGTCCGGCGCACCCCTCCACTTT	CASGVWAGSGAPLHF